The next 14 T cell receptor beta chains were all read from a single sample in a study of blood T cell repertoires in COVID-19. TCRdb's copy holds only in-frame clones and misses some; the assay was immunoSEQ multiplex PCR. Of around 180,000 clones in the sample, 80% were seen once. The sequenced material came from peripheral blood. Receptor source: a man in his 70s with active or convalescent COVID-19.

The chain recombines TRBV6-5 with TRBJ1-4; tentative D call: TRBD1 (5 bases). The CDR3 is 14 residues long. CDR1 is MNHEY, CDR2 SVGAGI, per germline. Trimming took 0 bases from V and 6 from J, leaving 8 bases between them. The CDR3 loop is CASSYSTGYEKLFF. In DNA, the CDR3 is TGTGCCAGCAGTTACTCTACAGGTTATGAAAAACTGTTTTTT.

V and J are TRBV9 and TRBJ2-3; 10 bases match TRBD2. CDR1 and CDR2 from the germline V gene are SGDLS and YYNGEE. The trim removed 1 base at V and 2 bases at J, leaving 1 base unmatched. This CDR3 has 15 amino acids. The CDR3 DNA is TGTGCCAGCAGCGTACTAGCGGGGGACACAGATACGCAGTATTTT. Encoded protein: CASSVLAGDTDTQYF. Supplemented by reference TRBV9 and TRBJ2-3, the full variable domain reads DSGVTQTPKHLITATGQRVTLRCSPRSGDLSVYWYQQSLDQGLQFLIQYYNGEERAKGNILERFSAQQFPDLHSELNLSSLELGDSALYFCASSVLAGDTDTQYFGPGTRLTVL.

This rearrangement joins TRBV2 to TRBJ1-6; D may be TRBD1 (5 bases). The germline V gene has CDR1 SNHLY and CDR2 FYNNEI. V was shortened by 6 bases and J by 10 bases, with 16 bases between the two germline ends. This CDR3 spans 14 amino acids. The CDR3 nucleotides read TGTGCCAGCAGAGCACAGGTGCGGGAGTCACCCCTCCACTTT. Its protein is CASRAQVRESPLHF.

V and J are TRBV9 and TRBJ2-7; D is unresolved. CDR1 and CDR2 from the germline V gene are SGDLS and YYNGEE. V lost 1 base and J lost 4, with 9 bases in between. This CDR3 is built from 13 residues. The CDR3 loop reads CASSVSPTYEQYF. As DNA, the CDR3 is TGTGCCAGCAGCGTATCGCCGACTTACGAGCAGTACTTC.

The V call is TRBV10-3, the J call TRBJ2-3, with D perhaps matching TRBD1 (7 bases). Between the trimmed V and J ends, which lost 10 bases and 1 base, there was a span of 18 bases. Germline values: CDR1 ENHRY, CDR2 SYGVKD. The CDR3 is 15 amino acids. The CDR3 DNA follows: TGTGCCACCCAGGGGGGTACGGGACGCACAGATACGCAGTATTTT. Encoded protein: CATQGGTGRTDTQYF.

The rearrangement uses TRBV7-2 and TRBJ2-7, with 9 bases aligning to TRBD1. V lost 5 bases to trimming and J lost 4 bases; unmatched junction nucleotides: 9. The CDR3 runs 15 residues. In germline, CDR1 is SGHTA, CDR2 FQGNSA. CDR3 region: CASSARDREWYEQYF. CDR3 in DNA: TGTGCCAGCAGCGCCAGGGACAGGGAATGGTACGAGCAGTACTTC.

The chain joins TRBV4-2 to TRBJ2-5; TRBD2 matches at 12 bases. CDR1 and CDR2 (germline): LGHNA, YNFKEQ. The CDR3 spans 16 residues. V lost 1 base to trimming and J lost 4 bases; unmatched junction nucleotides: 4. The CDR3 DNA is TGTGCCAGCAGCCAAGCCCTGGGACTAGCGGGAGAGACCCAGTACTTC. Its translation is CASSQALGLAGETQYF.

The CDR3: CASSVEPGLAGGHEQYF. CDR3 DNA sequence: TGTGCCAGCAGCGTAGAACCGGGACTAGCGGGAGGCCACGAGCAGTACTTC. V is TRBV9 and J is TRBJ2-7; TRBD2 aligns across 15 bases. V gave up 0 bases and J gave up 5 bases; unmatched junction bases: 6. This CDR3 spans 17 amino acids. Germline assignment: CDR1 SGDLS and CDR2 YYNGEE.

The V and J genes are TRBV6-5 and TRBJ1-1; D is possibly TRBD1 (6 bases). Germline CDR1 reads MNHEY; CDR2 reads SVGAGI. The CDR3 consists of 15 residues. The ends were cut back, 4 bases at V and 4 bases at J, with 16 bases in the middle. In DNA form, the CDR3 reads TGTGCCAGCAGTTTTGGTCCAGGGGTCGGCACTGAAGCTTTCTTT. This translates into CASSFGPGVGTEAFF.

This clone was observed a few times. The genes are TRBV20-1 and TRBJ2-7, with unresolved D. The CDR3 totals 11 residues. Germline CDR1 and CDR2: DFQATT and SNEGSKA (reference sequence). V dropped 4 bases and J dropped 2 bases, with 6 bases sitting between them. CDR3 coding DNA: TGCAGTGCTAAACAGACCTACGAGCAGTACTTC. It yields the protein CSAKQTYEQYF.

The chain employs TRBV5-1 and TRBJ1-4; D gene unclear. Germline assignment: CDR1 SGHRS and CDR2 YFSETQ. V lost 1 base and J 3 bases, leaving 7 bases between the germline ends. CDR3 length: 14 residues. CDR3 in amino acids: CASSLREANEKLFF. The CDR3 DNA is TGCGCCAGCAGCTTGAGAGAGGCTAATGAAAAACTGTTTTTT.

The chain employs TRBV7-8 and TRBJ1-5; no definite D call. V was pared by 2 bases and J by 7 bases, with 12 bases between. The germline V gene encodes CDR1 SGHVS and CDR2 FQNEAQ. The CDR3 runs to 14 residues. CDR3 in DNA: TGTGCCAGCAGCTTAAAGGCCCGCGGGCAGCCCCAGCATTTT. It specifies CASSLKARGQPQHF.

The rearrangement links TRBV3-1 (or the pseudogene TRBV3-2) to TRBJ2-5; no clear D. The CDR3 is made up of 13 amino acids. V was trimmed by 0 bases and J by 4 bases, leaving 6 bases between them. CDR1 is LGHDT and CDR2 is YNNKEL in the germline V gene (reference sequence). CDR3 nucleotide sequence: TGTGCCAGCAGCCAAGAACCGGGAGAGACCCAGTACTTC. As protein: CASSQEPGETQYF.

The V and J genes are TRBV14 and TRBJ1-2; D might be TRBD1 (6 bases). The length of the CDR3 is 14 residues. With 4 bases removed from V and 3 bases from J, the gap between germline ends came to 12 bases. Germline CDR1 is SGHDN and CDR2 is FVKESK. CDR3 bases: TGTGCCAGCAGCCGGAATTCAGGGGACTATGGCTACACCTTC. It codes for CASSRNSGDYGYTF.